This entry lists 15 T cell receptor beta chains sequenced from one sample in a study of glioma-infiltrating T cells after dendritic cell vaccination (dated by TCRdb to about 2016). Explained via the paper, the time point label denotes: after dendritic cell vaccination, including at tumor progression/relapse. Libraries came from the immunoSEQ multiplex PCR assay. This is the immuneACCESS table as TCRdb keeps it, with only in-frame sequences that have V and J called. A part of the clones is gone; compared with another copy, unresolved V genes explain less than half, and the rest is unexplained. In this sample the table shows roughly 100,000 clones, around 87% of which occur a single time. Roughly 3% of the sample is taken by the ten largest. The material sequenced was blood, taken after dendritic cell vaccination. Receptors were obtained from a human donor with glioblastoma.

In its sample, this clone was seen once. The chain carries TRBV5-5 and TRBJ1-2; 7 bases match TRBD1. Germline-derived CDR1 and CDR2 are SGHKS and YYEKEE (reference sequence). The CDR3 runs to 14 residues. Losses at the gene ends were 3 bases for V and 3 bases for J; bases not matched to a gene: 5. The CDR3 DNA reads as TGTGCCAGCAGCTGGACAGGCGAATACTATGGCTACACCTTC. Protein: CASSWTGEYYGYTF.

The chain employs TRBV30 and TRBJ2-7; TRBD2 matches at 13 bases. With 2 bases clipped from V and 5 bases from J, the junction kept 9 bases outside the gene matches. Germline V gives CDR1 GTSNPN, CDR2 SVGIG (reference sequence). CDR3 length: 16 residues. CDR3 amino acids: CAWSFTSGRAHNEQYF. CDR3 in DNA: TGTGCCTGGAGTTTTACTAGCGGGAGGGCTCATAACGAGCAGTACTTC.

J is TRBJ2-7 and V is TRBV11-3, with D maybe TRBD2 (7 bases). The CDR3 runs 14 residues. The germline CDR1 and CDR2 sequences are SGHNT and YENEEA. V shed 5 bases and J shed 6 bases, with 17 bases lying between them. The CDR3 reads CASSPRGRGGEQYF. The CDR3 coding sequence is TGTGCCAGCAGCCCCCGTGGGAGGGGGGGCGAGCAGTACTTC.

The chain employs TRBV6-1 and TRBJ1-2; 12 nucleotides agree with TRBD1. Germline CDR1 reads MNHNS; CDR2 reads SASEGT. V lost 7 bases to trimming and J lost 7 bases; unmatched junction nucleotides: 7. The CDR3 is 14 residues long. CDR3 sequence: CASKRDRGRSGYTF. CDR3 sequence (DNA): TGTGCCAGCAAGCGGGACAGGGGGCGGAGTGGCTACACCTTC.

The chain is built from TRBV11-2 and TRBJ2-3; TRBD2 aligns across 13 bases. V gave up 1 base and J gave up 3 bases; unmatched junction bases: 4. The CDR3 covers 17 residues. Germline V CDR1 and CDR2: SGHAT, FQNNGV. The CDR3 nucleotides are TGTGCCAGCAGCTTAGTGCCGGGACTAGCGGGAACAGATACGCAGTATTTT. This translates into CASSLVPGLAGTDTQYF. The complete variable domain, with remaining parts taken from reference TRBV11-2 and TRBJ2-3, reads EAGVAQSPRYKIIEKRQSVAFWCNPISGHATLYWYQQILGQGPKLLIQFQNNGVVDDSQLPKDRFSAERLKGVDSTLKIQPAKLEDSAVYLCASSLVPGLAGTDTQYFGPGTRLTVL.

The V gene is TRBV5-6, the J gene TRBJ2-7; the match to TRBD2 covers 10 bases. Trimming removed 3 bases from V and 3 bases from J; junction bases left unmatched: 6. CDR1 SGHDT and CDR2 YYEEEE come from the germline V gene. The CDR3 is made up of 15 amino acids. CDR3 nucleotides: TGTGCCAGCAGCTCTAGGACTAGCGGATTCTACGAGCAGTACTTC. This sequence encodes CASSSRTSGFYEQYF.

The chain recombines TRBV29-1 with TRBJ2-5; 9 bases match TRBD1. Per germline, CDR1 SQVTM and CDR2 ANQGSEA. J gave up 3 bases and V 5 bases, and 4 bases lay outside the gene matches. The CDR3 totals 13 residues. The chain's CDR3 is CSVTGGGKETQYF. Here the CDR3 DNA reads TGCAGCGTTACAGGGGGCGGAAAAGAGACCCAGTACTTC. The full variable domain, completed using reference TRBV29-1 and TRBJ2-5, is SAVISQKPSRDICQRGTSLTIQCQVDSQVTMMFWYRQQPGQSLTLIATANQGSEATYESGFVIDKFPISRPNLTFSTLTVSNMSPEDSSIYLCSVTGGGKETQYFGPGTRLLVL.

The rearrangement uses TRBV5-4 and TRBJ2-2; TRBD2 matches at 9 bases. CDR1 and CDR2 (germline): SGHNT, YYREEE (reference sequence). This CDR3 contains 17 residues. V trimming: 4 bases; J trimming: 6 bases; junction bases outside the gene matches: 13. The CDR3 loop reads CASSVAAGGHNAGELFF. CDR3 DNA: TGTGCCAGCAGCGTCGCAGCGGGAGGTCATAATGCCGGGGAGCTGTTTTTT.

The J gene is TRBJ2-7, the V gene TRBV6-6; D might be TRBD2 (6 bases). This CDR3 has 14 residues. Trimming took 5 bases from V and 3 from J, leaving 14 bases between them. Germline CDR1 is MNHNY and CDR2 is SVGAGI (reference sequence). CDR3 DNA sequence: TGTGCCAGCAGTCCCCGACTAGACCACTACGAGCAGTACTTC. It translates to CASSPRLDHYEQYF.

This chain links TRBV9 with TRBJ2-7; a weak D match, TRBD1 (6 bases). Trimming pared 0 bases from V and 2 bases from J, leaving 9 bases between. The CDR3 contains 14 residues. Germline V gives CDR1 SGDLS, CDR2 YYNGEE. This CDR3 reads CASSVDTGPYEQYF. CDR3 coding DNA: TGTGCCAGCAGCGTAGACACAGGGCCCTACGAGCAGTACTTC.

The chain joins TRBV6-6 to TRBJ2-2; 14 bases agree with TRBD2. This CDR3 contains 16 residues. Germline-derived CDR1 and CDR2 are MNHNY and SVGAGI (reference sequence). After removal of 5 bases from V and 6 bases from J, the junction contained 5 bases not matched to a gene. The CDR3 nucleotides read TGTGCCAGCAGTCCCGGACTAGCGGGAGGTCCCGGGGAGCTGTTTTTT. This sequence encodes CASSPGLAGGPGELFF.

CDR3 DNA sequence: TGTGCCAGCAGTGAACGGAGCTATGGCTACACCTTC. Amino acid sequence: CASSERSYGYTF. This rearrangement joins TRBV2 to TRBJ1-2; no reliable D call. V lost 2 bases to trimming and J lost 4 bases, with 5 bases between them. Looked up from germline, CDR1 is SNHLY and CDR2 is FYNNEI. The CDR3 consists of 12 residues.

The rearrangement joins TRBV7-9 to TRBJ1-1, with unresolved D. Germline V gene data show CDR1 as SEHNR and CDR2 as FQNEAQ (reference sequence). V lost 5 bases and J 6 bases, leaving 13 bases between the germline ends. The CDR3 is 13 amino acids. The CDR3 sequence is CASSRGMVAEAFF. CDR3 in DNA: TGTGCCAGCAGCCGAGGGATGGTCGCTGAAGCTTTCTTT. Looking up the rest from reference TRBV7-9 and TRBJ1-1 gives the full variable domain: DTGVSQNPRHKITKRGQNVTFRCDPISEHNRLYWYRQTLGQGPEFLTYFQNEAQLEKSRLLSDRFSAERPKGSFSTLEIQRTEQGDSAMYLCASSRGMVAEAFFGQGTRLTVV.

The chain employs TRBV7-9 and TRBJ2-1, with D tentatively TRBD2 (6 bases). There are 17 residues in the CDR3. Trimming shortened V by 6 bases and J by 2 bases, and 20 bases separated the two germline ends. CDR1 is SEHNR, CDR2 FQNEAQ, per germline (reference sequence). This CDR3 is CASRTGTGGRAYNEQFF. CDR3 nucleotide sequence: TGTGCCAGCAGGACCGGGACTGGCGGAAGGGCCTACAATGAGCAGTTCTTC.

The gene calls are TRBV11-2 and TRBJ2-5; TRBD2 agrees at 8 bases. This CDR3 has 13 residues. J lost 5 bases, V lost 1 base, and 0 bases had no gene match. Germline lookup yields CDR1 SGHAT and CDR2 FQNNGV. The chain's CDR3 is CASSLGGRETQYF. In DNA form, the CDR3 reads TGTGCCAGCAGCTTAGGCGGGAGGGAGACCCAGTACTTC.